Listed here are 9 T cell receptor beta chains from one sample, sequenced in a study of cytomegalovirus exposure and HLA in healthy donors. Primers: 60 Vbeta forward and 13 Jbeta reverse. Sequencing was performed with immunoSEQ multiplex PCR; in TCRdb, only in-frame clones are kept and a portion is missing. The data show under 150,000 clones, approximately 79% seen once. Source material: PBMCs. These receptor sequences come from a man aged 18 to 35 in good health and CMV-seronegative.

This chain uses TRBV6-6 with TRBJ2-1; D remains unclear. The CDR3 sequence is 14 residues long. Looked up from germline, CDR1 is MNHNY and CDR2 is SVGAGI (reference sequence). V was clipped by 0 bases and J by 8 bases, with 11 bases between them. The CDR3 region is CASSYSSAVDEQFF. The CDR3 nucleotides are TGTGCCAGCAGTTACTCGAGCGCGGTCGATGAGCAGTTCTTC.

This clone was found a few times. J is TRBJ1-1 and V is TRBV21-1; TRBD1, the D gene given by the table, was not confirmed from the DNA. TRBV21-1 is given as a pseudogene. The CDR3 runs to 15 residues. The CDR3 DNA is TGTGCCAGCAGCAAAGGACAGCCAATGAACACTGAAGCTTTCTTT. Translated: CASSKGQPMNTEAFF.

This clone has more than one count but fewer than ten. The chain is built from TRBV5-1 and TRBJ2-7; TRBD1 matches 7 bases. Trimming at V came to 4 bases and at J to 3 bases, leaving 7 bases not matched to a gene. Germline assignment: CDR1 SGHRS and CDR2 YFSETQ. The CDR3 runs to 14 residues. CDR3 sequence: CASSPGTDRYEQYF. CDR3 DNA sequence: TGCGCCAGCAGCCCCGGGACAGATCGCTACGAGCAGTACTTC.

V gene TRBV13 combines with J gene TRBJ2-1, with D perhaps matching TRBD1 (6 bases). Germline assignment: CDR1 PRHDT and CDR2 FYEKMQ (reference sequence). The CDR3 consists of 15 residues. Deletions cut 5 bases from V and 1 base from J, with 12 bases between. CDR3 nucleotide sequence: TGTGCCAGCAGCCGAGGGGGTACATCCTACAATGAGCAGTTCTTC. Translation gives CASSRGGTSYNEQFF.

The genes are TRBV18 and TRBJ1-1; D gene ambiguous. CDR3 length equals 13 residues. With 3 bases removed from V and 4 bases from J, the gap between germline ends came to 9 bases. Germline V gene data show CDR1 as KGHSH and CDR2 as LQKENI. The CDR3 loop reads CASSPGGITEAFF. The CDR3 DNA sequence: TGTGCCAGCTCACCGGGCGGGATCACTGAAGCTTTCTTT.

CDR3 DNA: TGTGCCAGCAGCGTAGAGGACCGGGGCTATGGCTACACCTTC. Translating it yields CASSVEDRGYGYTF. The V call is TRBV9, the J call TRBJ1-2; D gene unclear. The CDR3 contains 14 residues. The germline gives CDR1 SGDLS, CDR2 YYNGEE. V was pared by 0 bases and J by 4 bases, with 10 bases between.

The gene calls are TRBV4-3 and TRBJ1-2; possible D gene TRBD1, 5 bases. Trimming shortened V by 5 bases and J by 3 bases, and 13 bases separated the two germline ends. The CDR3 is 14 residues long. In germline, CDR1 is LGHNA, CDR2 YSLEER. The DNA of the CDR3 is TGCGCCAGCAGCGCCCGGGGGACCCACTATGGCTACACCTTC. Its protein product is CASSARGTHYGYTF.

V and J are TRBV27 and TRBJ1-1; TRBD1 might be the D (5 bases). V was trimmed by 7 bases and J by 5 bases, leaving 14 bases between them. The CDR3 spans 13 residues. In germline, CDR1 is MNHEY, CDR2 SMNVEV (reference sequence). The CDR3 DNA follows: TGTGCCAGCAAAGGGGCGTTTGGAACTGAAGCTTTCTTT. Its protein product is CASKGAFGTEAFF.

V is TRBV7-8 and J is TRBJ2-5; 8 nucleotides match TRBD2. Losses at the gene ends were 0 bases for V and 2 bases for J; bases not matched to a gene: 8. The CDR3 sequence is 17 residues long. The V gene's germline CDR1 is SGHVS and CDR2 FQNEAQ. The CDR3, as DNA: TGTGCCAGCAGCTTAGCGCGCTTTAGCGGGGAACAAGAGACCCAGTACTTC. Its translation is CASSLARFSGEQETQYF.